This entry lists 30 T cell receptor beta chains sequenced from one sample in a study of Tregs in tolerant kidney transplant recipients. Their recognized antigens are unknown. Method: immunoSEQ multiplex PCR; TCRdb's copy keeps in-frame clones and lacks some. The sample has tens of thousands of clones, 82% seen once. Sequencing was done on a sample of Tregs from blood cultured with allogeneic cells. The receptor set was obtained from a human donor in good health.

This chain uses TRBV30 with TRBJ2-1, with TRBD2 matching 11 bases. The CDR3 sequence is 15 residues long. Looked up from germline, CDR1 is GTSNPN and CDR2 is SVGIG (reference sequence). The V segment lost 3 bases and the J segment 4 bases; nucleotides outside the gene matches: 5. The CDR3 here is CAWRGGTSGYNEQFF. CDR3 DNA: TGTGCCTGGAGGGGGGGGACTAGCGGATACAATGAGCAGTTCTTC.

The rearrangement links TRBV5-1 to TRBJ2-2; D possibly corresponds to TRBD2 (5 bases). The ends were cut back, 0 bases at V and 6 bases at J, with 12 bases in the middle. The CDR3 sequence is 15 residues long. The germline V gene encodes CDR1 SGHRS and CDR2 YFSETQ. DNA for the CDR3: TGCGCCAGCAGCTTGGTGTCGGGGTTCGCCGGGGAGCTGTTTTTT. Translation gives CASSLVSGFAGELFF. Together with reference TRBV5-1 and TRBJ2-2, the CDR3 gives the full variable domain: KAGVTQTPRYLIKTRGQQVTLSCSPISGHRSVSWYQQTPGQGLQFLFEYFSETQRNKGNFPGRFSGRQFSNSRSEMNVSTLELGDSALYLCASSLVSGFAGELFFGEGSRLTVL.

V usage is TRBV7-9 and J usage is TRBJ2-1; no firm D call. The V and J ends lost 5 bases and 3 bases respectively, with 11 bases between them. CDR3 length equals 14 residues. Looked up from germline, CDR1 is SEHNR and CDR2 is FQNEAQ (reference sequence). Here the CDR3 DNA reads TGTGCCAGCAGCGGGGTGGTGGGCTACAATGAGCAGTTCTTC. As protein: CASSGVVGYNEQFF. Filled out from reference TRBV7-9 and TRBJ2-1, the complete variable domain reads DTGVSQNPRHKITKRGQNVTFRCDPISEHNRLYWYRQTLGQGPEFLTYFQNEAQLEKSRLLSDRFSAERPKGSFSTLEIQRTEQGDSAMYLCASSGVVGYNEQFFGPGTRLTVL.

V usage is TRBV5-1 and J usage is TRBJ2-2; 8 bases map to TRBD2. The length of the CDR3 is 13 residues. Germline CDR1 SGHRS, CDR2 YFSETQ. V trimming: 5 bases; J trimming: 6 bases; junction bases outside the gene matches: 3. The CDR3, as DNA: TGCGCCAGCAGAGTGACTAGCGCCGGGGAGCTGTTTTTT. This encodes CASRVTSAGELFF.

V is TRBV5-4 and J is TRBJ2-3; 11 bases map to TRBD2. Germline lookup yields CDR1 SGHNT and CDR2 YYREEE (reference sequence). V lost 1 base to trimming and J lost 0 bases; unmatched junction nucleotides: 7. The CDR3 is 18 amino acids. The CDR3 nucleotides are TGTGCCAGCAGCTTGCCGTCCGGGACTAGCGGTAGCACAGATACGCAGTATTTT. It translates to CASSLPSGTSGSTDTQYF. The full variable domain, with the rest looked up from reference TRBV5-4 and TRBJ2-3, is ETGVTQSPTHLIKTRGQQVTLRCSSQSGHNTVSWYQQALGQGPQFIFQYYREEENGRGNFPPRFSGLQFPNYSSELNVNALELDDSALYLCASSLPSGTSGSTDTQYFGPGTRLTVL.

The CDR3 nucleotides read TGTGCCAGCAGTTACCGTTTCGGAGGTGAAGCTTTCTTT. Its translation is CASSYRFGGEAFF. The gene calls are TRBV6-5 and TRBJ1-1, with no clear D. The CDR3 length is 13 residues. Germline V lookup: CDR1 MNHEY, CDR2 SVGAGI. V lost 2 bases, J lost 7 bases, and 11 bases lay in between.

This CDR3 is CASSLLTGWSDTQYF. CDR3 sequence (DNA): TGTGCCAGCAGCTTATTAACGGGGTGGTCAGATACGCAGTATTTT. The genes are TRBV7-2 and TRBJ2-3; possible D gene TRBD2, 5 bases. Germline V gene sequence: CDR1 SGHTA, CDR2 FQGNSA. The length of the CDR3 is 15 residues. Trimming took off 2 bases at V and 4 bases at J, with 13 bases between the two ends.

CDR3 DNA sequence: TGTGCCAGCAGCTTGAAGTCGAGGGGGCCCAGCACAGATACGCAGTATTTT. It translates to CASSLKSRGPSTDTQYF. The chain is built from TRBV5-6 and TRBJ2-3, with 7 bases matching TRBD1. The CDR3 is made up of 17 amino acids. Germline trimming cut 1 base from V and 0 bases from J; bases unmatched to any gene: 8. Germline loops: CDR1 SGHDT, CDR2 YYEEEE.

The gene calls are TRBV20-1 and TRBJ2-3, with D unclear. Germline CDR1 reads DFQATT; CDR2 reads SNEGSKA (reference sequence). The V end lost 3 bases, the J end lost 2 bases, and 0 bases lay between the germline ends. This CDR3 has 10 residues. The CDR3 DNA reads TGCAGTGCTAGCACAGATACGCAGTATTTT. This encodes CSASTDTQYF.

The sample holds one count of this clone. This chain joins TRBV18 and TRBJ2-2; D is unresolved. Trimming cost V 3 bases and J 0 bases, with 8 bases left between them. The CDR3 is made up of 15 amino acids. Germline CDR1 and CDR2: KGHSH and LQKENI. For the CDR3, the DNA is TGTGCCAGCTCACCGCAGCGTACGAACACCGGGGAGCTGTTTTTT. Translation: CASSPQRTNTGELFF. Full variable domain (missing parts from reference TRBV18 and TRBJ2-2): NAGVMQNPRHLVRRRGQEARLRCSPMKGHSHVYWYRQLPEEGLKFMVYLQKENIIDESGMPKERFSAEFPKEGPSILRIQQVVRGDSAAYFCASSPQRTNTGELFFGEGSRLTVL.

V usage is TRBV4-3 and J usage is TRBJ1-6; 7 bases align to TRBD1. The germline V gene has CDR1 LGHNA and CDR2 YSLEER. This CDR3 spans 17 amino acids. V lost 2 bases, J lost 7 bases, and 11 bases stayed unmatched. The CDR3 DNA follows: TGCGCCAGCAGCCAACTCCCCCGGGACAGCTCCAATTCACCCCTCCACTTT. Residues: CASSQLPRDSSNSPLHF.

The chain links TRBV7-3 to TRBJ2-1; 9 bases agree with TRBD2. Trimming at V came to 5 bases and at J to 5 bases, leaving 7 bases not matched to a gene. Germline CDR1 is SGHTA and CDR2 is FQGTGA. This CDR3 comprises 15 residues. CDR3 protein: CASSTPSGTHNEQFF. In DNA, the CDR3 is TGTGCCAGCAGCACGCCTAGCGGGACCCACAATGAGCAGTTCTTC.

The rearrangement joins TRBV2 to TRBJ2-1; D gene ambiguous. Trimming removed 0 bases at V and 5 bases at J, with 8 bases between. The CDR3 has 14 amino acids. CDR1 SNHLY and CDR2 FYNNEI come from the germline V gene. In nucleotides, the CDR3 is TGTGCCAGCAGTGAAGCGGTCCCGAACAATGAGCAGTTCTTC. Protein product: CASSEAVPNNEQFF.

This chain uses TRBV29-1 with TRBJ1-1; D may be TRBD1 (5 bases). V was shortened by 0 bases and J by 12 bases, with 11 bases between the two germline ends. In germline, CDR1 is SQVTM, CDR2 ANQGSEA. The CDR3 runs to 11 residues. The CDR3 DNA is TGCAGCGTTGAAGATCGCGGGGGGACTTTCTTT. Protein product: CSVEDRGGTFF.

The chain employs TRBV6-5 and TRBJ2-1; 10 positions agree with TRBD2. Germline V lookup: CDR1 MNHEY, CDR2 SVGAGI. Germline trimming cut 6 bases from V and 9 bases from J; bases unmatched to any gene: 2. This CDR3 contains 12 residues. For the CDR3, the DNA is TGTGCCAGCAGCCCTAGCGGGGGTGAGCAGTTCTTC. Its protein is CASSPSGGEQFF.

The genes are TRBV7-9 and TRBJ2-1; the D is unclear. The CDR3 sequence is 14 residues long. V gave up 5 bases and J gave up 3 bases, with 11 bases separating them. In germline, CDR1 is SEHNR, CDR2 FQNEAQ (reference sequence). The CDR3 DNA sequence: TGTGCCAGCAGCGCCGGGCAGTTCTACAATGAGCAGTTCTTC. It encodes CASSAGQFYNEQFF. Drawing the rest from reference TRBV7-9 and TRBJ2-1, the complete variable domain is DTGVSQNPRHKITKRGQNVTFRCDPISEHNRLYWYRQTLGQGPEFLTYFQNEAQLEKSRLLSDRFSAERPKGSFSTLEIQRTEQGDSAMYLCASSAGQFYNEQFFGPGTRLTVL.

The V gene is TRBV2, the J gene TRBJ2-1; D possibly corresponds to TRBD2 (7 bases). Per germline, CDR1 SNHLY and CDR2 FYNNEI. The V end was cut by 6 bases, the J end by 1 base, with 16 bases between. CDR3 length: 16 amino acids. The DNA for the CDR3 is TGTGCCAGCAGCCCCTTTGCGGGGGCGTCCTACAATGAGCAGTTCTTC. Protein: CASSPFAGASYNEQFF.

This clone has a handful of counts. This chain uses TRBV7-2 with TRBJ2-3, with D unclear. The CDR3 is 14 amino acids. The V and J ends lost 3 bases and 2 bases respectively, with 9 bases between them. Germline CDR1 reads SGHTA; CDR2 reads FQGNSA. The CDR3 sequence is CASSFSRATDTQYF. CDR3 in DNA: TGTGCCAGCAGCTTCTCCCGAGCCACAGATACGCAGTATTTT. The variable domain in full, with the rest retrieved from reference TRBV7-2 and TRBJ2-3, is GAGVSQSPSNKVTEKGKDVELRCDPISGHTALYWYRQSLGQGLEFLIYFQGNSAPDKSGLPSDRFSAERTGGSVSTLTIQRTQQEDSAVYLCASSFSRATDTQYFGPGTRLTVL.

As regards this clone: The CDR3 end shows no conserved phenylalanine or tryptophan, and so a read error is likely. The gene calls are TRBV15 and TRBJ1-2; no clear D. V was clipped by 1 base and J by 3 bases, with 9 bases between them. This CDR3 region has 14 residues. Germline CDR1 reads LNHNV; CDR2 reads YYDKDF (reference sequence). The CDR3 DNA follows: TGTGCCACCAGCAGAGGTACCCGGTACTATGGCTACACCCTC. It specifies CATSRGTRYYGYTL.

V and J are TRBV7-3 and TRBJ2-3; a possible D gene is TRBD1 (5 bases). Germline V gene data show CDR1 as SGHTA and CDR2 as FQGTGA. The length of the CDR3 is 13 residues. V lost 2 bases, J lost 6 bases, and 9 bases lay in between. CDR3 sequence (DNA): TGTGCCAGCAGCTTATGGGGCGGCGATACGCAGTATTTT. Protein sequence: CASSLWGGDTQYF.

Judged by abundance, this clone is medium-sized. V gene TRBV6-1 combines with J gene TRBJ1-2, with 8 bases lining up with TRBD1. The V segment lost 6 bases and the J segment 8 bases; nucleotides outside the gene matches: 8. CDR1 is MNHNS, CDR2 SASEGT, per germline. The CDR3 covers 13 residues. CDR3 sequence reads: CASRSDRARGYTF. CDR3 bases: TGTGCCAGCAGGTCGGACAGGGCTAGGGGCTACACCTTC.

The chain links TRBV9 to TRBJ2-1, with D hard to call. Per germline, CDR1 SGDLS and CDR2 YYNGEE. V lost 0 bases, J lost 3 bases, and 4 bases lay in between. This CDR3 region has 13 residues. CDR3 DNA sequence: TGTGCCAGCAGCGTAGAGGTCTACAATGAGCAGTTCTTC. This gives the protein CASSVEVYNEQFF. Full variable domain (missing parts from reference TRBV9 and TRBJ2-1): DSGVTQTPKHLITATGQRVTLRCSPRSGDLSVYWYQQSLDQGLQFLIQYYNGEERAKGNILERFSAQQFPDLHSELNLSSLELGDSALYFCASSVEVYNEQFFGPGTRLTVL.

The CDR3 nucleotides are TGTGCCAGCAGCTTAAGGACTAGCGGTTACAATGAGCAGTTCTTC. Translated: CASSLRTSGYNEQFF. The chain is built from TRBV11-3 and TRBJ2-1; 10 nucleotides match TRBD2. CDR1 and CDR2 from the germline V gene are SGHNT and YENEEA. The CDR3 has 15 residues. V dropped 2 bases and J dropped 4; count of bases not matched to a gene: 2.

V is TRBV2 and J is TRBJ2-2; tentative D call: TRBD1 (5 bases). The CDR3 runs 14 residues. Germline V gene sequence: CDR1 SNHLY, CDR2 FYNNEI. V was trimmed by 5 bases and J by 6 bases, leaving 13 bases between them. CDR3 in DNA: TGTGCCAGCAGTCCTCTAGGGGTTTCCGGGGAGCTGTTTTTT. Translation: CASSPLGVSGELFF.

The chain recombines TRBV7-9 with TRBJ1-1; D is ambiguous. The CDR3 has 14 residues. The V gene's germline CDR1 is SEHNR and CDR2 FQNEAQ (reference sequence). V lost 4 bases, J lost 2 bases, and 11 bases lay in between. The CDR3 sequence: CASSSDTPNTEAFF. The CDR3 region has the DNA TGTGCCAGCAGCTCAGACACCCCAAACACTGAAGCTTTCTTT. The variable domain in full, with the rest retrieved from reference TRBV7-9 and TRBJ1-1, is DTGVSQNPRHKITKRGQNVTFRCDPISEHNRLYWYRQTLGQGPEFLTYFQNEAQLEKSRLLSDRFSAERPKGSFSTLEIQRTEQGDSAMYLCASSSDTPNTEAFFGQGTRLTVV.

The chain links TRBV5-5 to TRBJ1-2; 8 bases fit TRBD1. There are 14 residues in the CDR3. V lost 0 bases to trimming and J lost 3 bases; unmatched junction nucleotides: 1. Germline V gene sequence: CDR1 SGHKS, CDR2 YYEKEE (reference sequence). The CDR3 DNA is TGTGCCAGCAGCTTGGACAGGGGGGACTATGGCTACACCTTC. This codes for CASSLDRGDYGYTF.

The chain combines TRBV6-4 with TRBJ1-2; D is possibly TRBD1 (6 bases). The CDR3 runs to 16 residues. V was pared by 5 bases and J by 1 base, with 17 bases between. The germline gives CDR1 MRHNA, CDR2 SNTAGT. CDR3 sequence: CASSNPRRGGNYGYTF. DNA for the CDR3: TGTGCCAGCAGTAACCCCAGAAGGGGGGGTAACTATGGCTACACCTTC.

V gene TRBV6-5 combines with J gene TRBJ2-7; D might be TRBD2 (6 bases). The CDR3 is 13 amino acids. V lost 5 bases and J lost 6, with 14 bases in between. Germline V gene sequence: CDR1 MNHEY, CDR2 SVGAGI. The CDR3 DNA reads TGTGCCAGCAGTCGCCAGCGGGCCTTCGAGCAGTACTTC. The encoded protein is CASSRQRAFEQYF.

The rearrangement links TRBV10-3 to TRBJ2-3; 9 bases line up with TRBD2. The V segment lost 6 bases and the J segment 6 bases; nucleotides outside the gene matches: 13. CDR1 is ENHRY and CDR2 is SYGVKD in the germline V gene. This CDR3 region has 16 residues. The CDR3 loop reads CAISGQAGGLADTQYF. In DNA, the CDR3 is TGTGCCATCAGCGGTCAGGCGGGGGGGCTGGCGGATACGCAGTATTTT.

This clone was detected only a few times. The chain recombines TRBV4-2 with TRBJ1-2; no reliable D call. CDR1 is LGHNA, CDR2 YNFKEQ, per germline. The V end was cut by 4 bases, the J end by 3 bases, with 12 bases between. The CDR3 runs to 14 residues. The CDR3 sequence: CASSPTWGDYGYTF. DNA of the CDR3: TGTGCCAGCAGCCCAACGTGGGGTGACTATGGCTACACCTTC.